This T cell receptor beta chain is drawn from a study of blood T cells in healthy people across ages. Study results and caveats: Estimated diversity, derived from one million T cells, was regarded as an underestimate. Diversity was higher, and naive CD4+ cells more numerous, in long-lived donors than in aged donors.

This clonotype has a handful of counts. The antigen remains unidentified. It was with a sample-barcoded 5' primer and a J-beta primer mix that a second PCR of roughly 6 to 12 cycles was run. A single record per CDR3 protein comes from TCRdb applying MiXCR to the 5' RACE reads. The sample holds 850,000 to 1,100,000 distinct CDR3 sequences, 35% to 45% seen once. The germline gives CDR1 SGDLS, CDR2 YYNGEE. CDR3 length: 20 amino acids. For every donor, a draw yielded roughly 9.3 milliliters of peripheral blood. The rearrangement uses TRBV9 and TRBJ2-1; 9 bases are shared with TRBD2. TRBJ2-7 matches the DNA end more closely, so the J call is doubtful. The TCR originated in a man younger than 30 in good health. Sequencing was done on a sample of blood. CDR3 nucleotides: TGTGCCAGCAGCTCCCGACGGTCCCCTAGCGGGGATAGCTCCTACAATGAGCAGTACTTC. Translation gives CASSSRRSPSGDSSYNEQYF.